This T cell receptor beta chain was recovered during a study of cytomegalovirus exposure and HLA in healthy donors. General study findings and limits: Researchers catalogued roughly 170 TCR beta chains as cytomegalovirus-associated. Productive status was seen about 87% or about 30% of the time for most TCR beta V segments in an earlier analysis. Later, TCR association rates were found to vary by HLA locus, highest for DRB1 and lowest for HLA-C.

The study ran its PCR with 60 Vbeta and 13 Jbeta primers. TCRdb keeps only in-frame clones here, not all; method: immunoSEQ multiplex PCR. This table has 200,000 or so clones, 70% to 85% appearing once. The CDR3 extends over 13 amino acids. Germline V gives CDR1 ENHRY, CDR2 SYGVKD. Trimming stripped 0 bases from V and 6 bases from J, with 7 bases between. In regard to this clone: As yet, its antigen is unknown. The sample carries other DNA sequences with the same CDR3.

The chain combines TRBV10-3 with TRBJ2-3, with D perhaps matching TRBD2 (6 bases). The sequencing sample was made of PBMCs. The TCR sequence derives from a boy under 10 years old in good health and CMV-seronegative. The CDR3 spells CAISESTRDTQYF. CDR3 coding DNA: TGTGCCATCAGTGAGTCGACTAGGGATACGCAGTATTTT.